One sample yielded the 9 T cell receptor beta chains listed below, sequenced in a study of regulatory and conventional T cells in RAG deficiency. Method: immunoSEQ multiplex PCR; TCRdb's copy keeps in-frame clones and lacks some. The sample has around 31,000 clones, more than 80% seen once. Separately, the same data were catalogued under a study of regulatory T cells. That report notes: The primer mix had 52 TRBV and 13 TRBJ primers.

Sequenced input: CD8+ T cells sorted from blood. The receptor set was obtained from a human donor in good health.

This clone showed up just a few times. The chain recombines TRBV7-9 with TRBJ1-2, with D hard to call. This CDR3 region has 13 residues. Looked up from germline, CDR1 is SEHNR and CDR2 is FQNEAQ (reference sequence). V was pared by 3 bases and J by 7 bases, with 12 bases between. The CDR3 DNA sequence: TGTGCCAGCAGCTTGCGAAGGGAAGTTGGCTACACCTTC. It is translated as CASSLRREVGYTF.

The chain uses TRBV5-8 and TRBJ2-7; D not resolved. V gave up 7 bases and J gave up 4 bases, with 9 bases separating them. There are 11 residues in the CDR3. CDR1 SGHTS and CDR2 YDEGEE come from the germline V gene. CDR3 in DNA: TGTGCCAGCTCGGGTTCGTACGAGCAGTACTTC. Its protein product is CASSGSYEQYF.

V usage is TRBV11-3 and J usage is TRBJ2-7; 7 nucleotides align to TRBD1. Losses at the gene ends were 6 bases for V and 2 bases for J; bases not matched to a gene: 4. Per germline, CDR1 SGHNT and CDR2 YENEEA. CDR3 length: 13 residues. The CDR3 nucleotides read TGTGCCAGCAGTCGGACAGGACCCTACGAGCAGTACTTC. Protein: CASSRTGPYEQYF.

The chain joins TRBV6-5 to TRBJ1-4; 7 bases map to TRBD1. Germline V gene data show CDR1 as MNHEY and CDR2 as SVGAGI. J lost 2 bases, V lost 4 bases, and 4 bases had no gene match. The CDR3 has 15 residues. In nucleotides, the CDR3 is TGTGCCAGCAGTTTCAAACAGGGGACTAATGAAAAACTGTTTTTT. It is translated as CASSFKQGTNEKLFF.

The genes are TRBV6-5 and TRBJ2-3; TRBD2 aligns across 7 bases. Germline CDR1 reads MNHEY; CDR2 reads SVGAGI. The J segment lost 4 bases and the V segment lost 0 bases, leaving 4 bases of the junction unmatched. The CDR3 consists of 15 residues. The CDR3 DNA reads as TGTGCCAGCAGTTACTCGCTTGGGGGGGCAGATACGCAGTATTTT. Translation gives CASSYSLGGADTQYF.

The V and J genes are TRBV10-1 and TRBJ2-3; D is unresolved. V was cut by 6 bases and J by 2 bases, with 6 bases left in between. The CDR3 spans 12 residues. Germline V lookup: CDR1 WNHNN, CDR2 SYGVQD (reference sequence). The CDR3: CASSGSTDTQYF. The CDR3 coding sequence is TGCGCCAGCAGCGGATCCACAGATACGCAGTATTTT.

The CDR3: CASSHESGSYEQYF. DNA of the CDR3: TGCGCCAGCAGCCACGAGAGCGGGAGTTACGAGCAGTACTTC. This rearrangement joins TRBV4-1 to TRBJ2-7, with 8 bases aligning to TRBD2. The CDR3 has 14 residues. V lost 3 bases, J lost 4 bases, and 5 bases stayed unmatched. In germline, CDR1 is MGHRA, CDR2 YSYEKL.

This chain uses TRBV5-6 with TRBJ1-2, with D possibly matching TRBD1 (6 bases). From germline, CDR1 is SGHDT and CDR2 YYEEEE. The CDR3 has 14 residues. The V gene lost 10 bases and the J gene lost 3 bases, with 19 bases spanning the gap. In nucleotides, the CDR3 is TGTGCCTCCACCCCGGACAGCGATGACTATGGCTACACCTTC. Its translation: CASTPDSDDYGYTF.

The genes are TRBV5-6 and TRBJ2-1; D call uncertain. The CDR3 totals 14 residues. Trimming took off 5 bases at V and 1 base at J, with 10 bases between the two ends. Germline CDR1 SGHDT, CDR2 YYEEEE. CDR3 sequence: CASRLGQSYNEQFF. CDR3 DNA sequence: TGTGCCAGCAGATTAGGGCAGTCCTACAATGAGCAGTTCTTC.